These 14 T cell receptor beta chains originate from one sample sequenced in a study of cytomegalovirus exposure and HLA in healthy donors. 13 Jbeta primers and 60 Vbeta primers were used for the PCR. Clones were read by immunoSEQ multiplex PCR, and TCRdb kept only the in-frame ones, dropping some. The sample has a few hundred thousand clones, around 83% seen once. The specimen was PBMCs. These TCRs come from a girl between 5 and 17 years old in good health and CMV-seronegative.

This chain joins TRBV9 and TRBJ1-2; 7 positions match TRBD1. Germline V gene sequence: CDR1 SGDLS, CDR2 YYNGEE. The CDR3 is 15 amino acids. V lost 4 bases and J lost 4; bases outside the gene matches: 10. DNA for the CDR3: TGTGCCAGCAGCAGGGAAGACAGGGTTTCCTATGGCTACACCTTC. Residues: CASSREDRVSYGYTF.

The chain employs TRBV30 and TRBJ2-7; no clear D gene. CDR3 length equals 12 residues. CDR1 is GTSNPN and CDR2 is SVGIG in the germline V gene (reference sequence). V was trimmed by 0 bases and J by 5 bases, leaving 8 bases between them. DNA for the CDR3: TGTGCCTGGAGTGTACGGTTTGACGAGCAGTACTTC. It yields the protein CAWSVRFDEQYF.

This clone has only a few counts. The chain has TRBV6-6 and TRBJ1-5, with D uncertain. Germline CDR1 and CDR2: MNHNY and SVGAGI (reference sequence). Between the trimmed V and J ends, which lost 6 bases and 5 bases, there was a span of 8 bases. The CDR3 length is 12 residues. The CDR3 spells CASRAGDQPQHF. The CDR3 nucleotides read TGTGCCAGCAGGGCCGGGGATCAGCCCCAGCATTTT.

The chain links TRBV15 to TRBJ2-5; TRBD2 matches at 8 bases. TRBJ2-7 matches the DNA end more closely, so the J call is doubtful. The germline V gene encodes CDR1 LNHNV and CDR2 YYDKDF (reference sequence). The CDR3 totals 16 residues. CDR3 amino acids: CATSRDLASGSYEQYF. The DNA of the CDR3 is TGTGCCACCAGCAGAGATCTGGCTAGCGGGTCCTACGAGCAGTACTTC.

This chain joins TRBV5-6 and TRBJ1-2, with D possibly matching TRBD1 (5 bases). This CDR3 has 12 amino acids. V lost 2 bases to trimming and J lost 9 bases, with 11 bases between them. Germline CDR1 SGHDT, CDR2 YYEEEE. CDR3 DNA: TGTGCCAGCAGCTTTGCGGGGGGAAGCTACACCTTC. It specifies CASSFAGGSYTF.

The chain joins TRBV19 to TRBJ2-7, with D tentatively TRBD1 (5 bases). V lost 3 bases and J 1 base, leaving 10 bases between the germline ends. CDR1 LNHDA and CDR2 SQIVND come from the germline V gene (reference sequence). The CDR3 length is 14 residues. For the CDR3, the DNA is TGTGCCAGTAGTATGGGGCATGGTTCCTACGAGCAGTACTTC. This encodes CASSMGHGSYEQYF.

This chain links TRBV18 with TRBJ1-1; D is undetermined. This CDR3 spans 14 amino acids. Looked up from germline, CDR1 is KGHSH and CDR2 is LQKENI. Trimming cost V 3 bases and J 5 bases, with 13 bases left between them. CDR3 loop: CASSPSLAATEAFF. CDR3 coding DNA: TGTGCCAGCTCACCCTCACTCGCCGCTACTGAAGCTTTCTTT. Looking up the rest from reference TRBV18 and TRBJ1-1 gives the full variable domain: NAGVMQNPRHLVRRRGQEARLRCSPMKGHSHVYWYRQLPEEGLKFMVYLQKENIIDESGMPKERFSAEFPKEGPSILRIQQVVRGDSAAYFCASSPSLAATEAFFGQGTRLTVV.

This chain links TRBV5-1 with TRBJ1-2; TRBD1 agrees at 8 bases. The V segment lost 3 bases and the J segment 1 base; nucleotides outside the gene matches: 5. The germline gives CDR1 SGHRS, CDR2 YFSETQ. There are 15 residues in the CDR3. As DNA, the CDR3 is TGCGCCAGCAGCTGGGGGACAGGAATTAACTATGGCTACACCTTC. The encoded protein is CASSWGTGINYGYTF.

The rearrangement uses TRBV2 and TRBJ2-6, with 10 nucleotides matching TRBD1. CDR3 length: 17 residues. The germline gives CDR1 SNHLY, CDR2 FYNNEI. J was trimmed by 2 bases and V by 8 bases; bases with no gene match: 9. CDR3 DNA: TGTGCCAGCGGCGCAGGGACAGGGGTTGCTGGGGCCAACGTCCTGACTTTC. This codes for CASGAGTGVAGANVLTF.

J is TRBJ2-6 and V is TRBV28; TRBD1 is a possible D gene (6 bases). CDR3 length: 15 residues. The ends were cut back, 5 bases at V and 2 bases at J, with 10 bases in the middle. Germline CDR1 is MDHEN and CDR2 is SYDVKM. The CDR3 is CASSAGTTGANVLTF. Here the CDR3 DNA reads TGTGCCAGCAGTGCCGGGACAACTGGGGCCAACGTCCTGACTTTC.

This clone was seen more than once but under ten times. The J gene is TRBJ1-4, the V gene TRBV5-1, with TRBD1 matching over 7 bases. Trimming took 4 bases from V and 5 from J; bases not matched to a gene: 5. There are 14 residues in the CDR3. Germline V CDR1 and CDR2: SGHRS, YFSETQ. The CDR3 sequence: CASSTGTVNEKLFF. CDR3 bases: TGCGCCAGCAGCACCGGGACAGTAAATGAAAAACTGTTTTTT.

The chain recombines TRBV16 with TRBJ1-5; 9 nucleotides align to TRBD1. The V gene end was trimmed by 2 bases and the J gene end by 3 bases; junction bases not matched to a gene: 2. Per germline, CDR1 KGHSY and CDR2 FQNENV. The CDR3 covers 15 residues. CDR3 in amino acids: CASSQGTGYNQPQHF. The CDR3 DNA reads TGTGCCAGCAGCCAAGGGACAGGGTACAATCAGCCCCAGCATTTT.

The chain couples TRBV5-6 to TRBJ2-5, with D perhaps TRBD2 (5 bases). V lost 5 bases, J lost 3 bases, and 11 bases lay in between. Per the germline V gene, CDR1 is SGHDT and CDR2 is YYEEEE. This CDR3 region has 13 residues. CDR3 in amino acids: CASRPEEEETQYF. In nucleotides, the CDR3 is TGTGCCAGCAGACCCGAGGAGGAAGAGACCCAGTACTTC.

V usage is TRBV10-2 and J usage is TRBJ1-2; tentative D call: TRBD1 (5 bases). V was clipped by 2 bases and J by 6 bases, with 16 bases between them. The CDR3 contains 15 residues. Germline V lookup: CDR1 WSHSY, CDR2 SAAADI. The CDR3: CASSEARGFGNGYTF. CDR3 bases: TGCGCCAGCAGTGAGGCTAGGGGATTTGGCAATGGCTACACCTTC.